These T cell receptor beta chains were read from a single sample in a study of T cell responses to AZD1222 COVID-19 vaccine. Sequencing was performed with immunoSEQ multiplex PCR; in TCRdb, only in-frame clones are kept and a portion is missing. The sample records some 130,000 clones, over 85% being singletons. Sequenced material: peripheral blood, taken on day 0 of AZD1222 vaccination. The receptors were gathered from an adult in good health. Each CDR3 is given with its conserved first and last residue.

v_gene | CDR3aa
TRBV11-2 | CASSLYLAGARTDTQYF
TRBV5-1 | CASSLGWRDTQYF
TRBV19 | CASKPTPGQGIMNTEAFF
TRBV10-1 | CASSESGTGTEAFF
TRBV5-5 | CASSHIPGQGHEKLFF
TRBV5-5 | CASSAQWGPGDTQYF
TRBV6-5 | CASSSLGVDLQAFF
TRBV5-1 | CASSLGATNEKLFF
TRBV4-1 | CASRTGTGVRLNTEAFF
TRBV6-1 | CASSEAIGRTNNQPQHF
TRBV12-2 | CASRLGRQRTEEAFF